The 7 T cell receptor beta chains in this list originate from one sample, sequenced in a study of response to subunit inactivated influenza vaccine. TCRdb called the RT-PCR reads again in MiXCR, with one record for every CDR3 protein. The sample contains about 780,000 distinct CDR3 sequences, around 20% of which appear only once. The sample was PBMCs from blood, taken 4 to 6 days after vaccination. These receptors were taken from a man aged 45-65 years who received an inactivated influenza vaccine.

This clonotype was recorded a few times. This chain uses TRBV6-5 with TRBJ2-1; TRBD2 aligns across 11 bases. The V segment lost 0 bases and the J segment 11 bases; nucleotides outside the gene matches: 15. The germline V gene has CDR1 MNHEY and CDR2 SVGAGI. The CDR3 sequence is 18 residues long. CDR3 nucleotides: TGTGCCAGCAGTTACTCGTCCCCAACTAGCGGGAGTATTTTTAAGCAGTTCTTC. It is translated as CASSYSSPTSGSIFKQFF.

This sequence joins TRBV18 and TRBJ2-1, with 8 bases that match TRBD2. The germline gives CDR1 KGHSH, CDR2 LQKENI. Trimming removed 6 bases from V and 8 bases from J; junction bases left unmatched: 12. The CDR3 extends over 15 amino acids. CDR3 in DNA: TGTGCCAGCTCCCCAGGCGGGGGGTTGAGGGATGAGCAGTTCTTC. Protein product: CASSPGGGLRDEQFF.

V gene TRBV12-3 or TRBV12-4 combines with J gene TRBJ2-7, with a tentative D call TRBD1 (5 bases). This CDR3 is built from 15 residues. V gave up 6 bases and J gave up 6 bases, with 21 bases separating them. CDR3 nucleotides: TGTGCCAGCAGGAGGTCGGCAGGGCCAACAGCCGAGCAGTACTTC. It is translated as CASRRSAGPTAEQYF.

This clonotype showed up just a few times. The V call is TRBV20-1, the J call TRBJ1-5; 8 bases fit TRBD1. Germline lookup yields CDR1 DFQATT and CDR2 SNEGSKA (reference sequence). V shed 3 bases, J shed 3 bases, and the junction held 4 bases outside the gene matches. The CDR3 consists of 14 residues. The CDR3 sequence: CSARLTGDNQPQHF. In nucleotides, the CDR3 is TGCAGTGCTAGGCTGACAGGGGACAATCAGCCCCAGCATTTT.

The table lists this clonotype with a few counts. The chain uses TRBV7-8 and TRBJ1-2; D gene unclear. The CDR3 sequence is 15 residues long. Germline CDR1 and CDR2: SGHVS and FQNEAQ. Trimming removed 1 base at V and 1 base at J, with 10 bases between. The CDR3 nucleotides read TGTGCCAGCAGCTTAGATCGGTACAGTAACTATGGCTACACCTTC. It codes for CASSLDRYSNYGYTF.

CDR3 sequence (DNA): TGTGCCAGCAGCTTGGCCCAGGGTACGAGGGCCTACGAGCAGTACTTC. Translating it yields CASSLAQGTRAYEQYF. The V gene is TRBV5-5, the J gene TRBJ2-7; either TRBD1 or TRBD2 may fit D (5 bases each). V was cut by 0 bases and J by 2 bases, with 15 bases left in between. Germline CDR1 is SGHKS and CDR2 is YYEKEE (reference sequence). The CDR3 totals 16 residues. The variable domain in full, completed from reference TRBV5-5 and TRBJ2-7, reads DAGVTQSPTHLIKTRGQQVTLRCSPISGHKSVSWYQQVLGQGPQFIFQYYEKEERGRGNFPDRFSARQFPNYSSELNVNALLLGDSALYLCASSLAQGTRAYEQYFGPGTRLTVT.

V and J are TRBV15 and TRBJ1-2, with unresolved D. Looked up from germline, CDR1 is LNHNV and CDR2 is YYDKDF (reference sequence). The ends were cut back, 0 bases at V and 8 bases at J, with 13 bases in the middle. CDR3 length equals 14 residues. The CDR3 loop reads CATSRDKAGEGYTF. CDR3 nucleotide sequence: TGTGCCACCAGCAGAGATAAAGCCGGCGAGGGCTACACCTTC.